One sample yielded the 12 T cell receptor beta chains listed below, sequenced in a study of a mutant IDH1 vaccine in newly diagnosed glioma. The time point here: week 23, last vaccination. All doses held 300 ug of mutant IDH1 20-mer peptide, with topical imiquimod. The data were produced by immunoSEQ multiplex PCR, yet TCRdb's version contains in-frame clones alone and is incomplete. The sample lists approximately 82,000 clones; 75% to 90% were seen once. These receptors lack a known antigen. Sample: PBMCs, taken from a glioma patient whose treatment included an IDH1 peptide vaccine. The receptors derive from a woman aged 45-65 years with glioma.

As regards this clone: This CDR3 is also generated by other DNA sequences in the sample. CDR3 residues: CASSLGSYEQYF. The CDR3 coding sequence is TGTGCCAGCAGCTTGGGATCCTACGAGCAGTACTTC. V usage is TRBV11-2 and J usage is TRBJ2-7, with D unresolved. Germline V CDR1 and CDR2: SGHAT, FQNNGV. V lost 3 bases, J lost 1 base, and 4 bases lay in between. This CDR3 is built from 12 residues.

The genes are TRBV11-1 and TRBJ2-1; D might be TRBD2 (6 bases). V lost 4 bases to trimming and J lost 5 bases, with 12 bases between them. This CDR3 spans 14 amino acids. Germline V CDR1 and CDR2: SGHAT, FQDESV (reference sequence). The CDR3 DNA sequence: TGTGCCAGCAGCTCGAGACTAGGGAACAATGAGCAGTTCTTC. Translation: CASSSRLGNNEQFF.

The chain's CDR3 is CASSSLNGEQFF. The CDR3 DNA follows: TGTGCCAGCAGCTCCTTGAACGGTGAGCAGTTCTTC. V gene TRBV11-3 combines with J gene TRBJ2-1; D ambiguous. The CDR3 sequence is 12 residues long. From germline, CDR1 is SGHNT and CDR2 YENEEA. V gave up 4 bases and J gave up 9 bases, with 10 bases separating them.

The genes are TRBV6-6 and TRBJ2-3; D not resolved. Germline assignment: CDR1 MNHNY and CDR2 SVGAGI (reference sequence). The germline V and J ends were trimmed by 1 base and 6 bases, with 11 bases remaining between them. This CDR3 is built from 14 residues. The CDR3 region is CASSYWSYGDTQYF. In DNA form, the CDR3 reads TGTGCCAGCAGTTACTGGTCCTATGGGGATACGCAGTATTTT.

CDR3 DNA: TGTGCCAGCAGCTTAGATATCCGTGAAAAACTGTTTTTT. This sequence encodes CASSLDIREKLFF. The chain links TRBV11-2 to TRBJ1-4; no definite D call. Germline CDR1 is SGHAT and CDR2 is FQNNGV. The CDR3 loop spans 13 amino acids. The V and J ends lost 0 bases and 7 bases respectively, with 6 bases between them. Full variable domain (missing parts from reference TRBV11-2 and TRBJ1-4): EAGVAQSPRYKIIEKRQSVAFWCNPISGHATLYWYQQILGQGPKLLIQFQNNGVVDDSQLPKDRFSAERLKGVDSTLKIQPAKLEDSAVYLCASSLDIREKLFFGSGTQLSVL.

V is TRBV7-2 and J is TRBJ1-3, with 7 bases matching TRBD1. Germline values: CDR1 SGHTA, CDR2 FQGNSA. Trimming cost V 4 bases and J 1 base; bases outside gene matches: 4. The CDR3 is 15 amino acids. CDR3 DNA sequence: TGTGCCAGCAGCTCCAGGGGGTTGTCTGGAAACACCATATATTTT. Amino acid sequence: CASSSRGLSGNTIYF. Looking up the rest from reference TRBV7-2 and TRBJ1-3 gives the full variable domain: GAGVSQSPSNKVTEKGKDVELRCDPISGHTALYWYRQSLGQGLEFLIYFQGNSAPDKSGLPSDRFSAERTGGSVSTLTIQRTQQEDSAVYLCASSSRGLSGNTIYFGEGSWLTVV.

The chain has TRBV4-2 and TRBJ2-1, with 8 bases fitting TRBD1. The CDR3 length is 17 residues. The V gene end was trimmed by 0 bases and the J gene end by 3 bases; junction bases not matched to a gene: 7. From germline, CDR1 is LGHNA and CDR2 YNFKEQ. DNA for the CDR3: TGTGCCAGCAGCCAAGAAGCAGGGGGCGCCCACTACAATGAGCAGTTCTTC. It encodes CASSQEAGGAHYNEQFF.

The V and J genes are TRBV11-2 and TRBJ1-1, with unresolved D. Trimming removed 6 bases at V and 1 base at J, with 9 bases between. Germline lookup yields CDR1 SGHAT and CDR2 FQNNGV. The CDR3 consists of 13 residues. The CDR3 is CASSLLGNTEAFF. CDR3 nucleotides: TGTGCCAGCAGTTTACTCGGGAACACTGAAGCTTTCTTT. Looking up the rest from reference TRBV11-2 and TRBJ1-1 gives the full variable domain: EAGVAQSPRYKIIEKRQSVAFWCNPISGHATLYWYQQILGQGPKLLIQFQNNGVVDDSQLPKDRFSAERLKGVDSTLKIQPAKLEDSAVYLCASSLLGNTEAFFGQGTRLTVV.

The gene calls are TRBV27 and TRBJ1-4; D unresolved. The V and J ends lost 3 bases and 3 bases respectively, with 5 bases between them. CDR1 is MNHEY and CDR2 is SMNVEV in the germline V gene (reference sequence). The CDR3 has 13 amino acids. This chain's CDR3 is CASSFGPNEKLFF. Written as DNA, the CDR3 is TGTGCCAGCAGTTTTGGCCCTAATGAAAAACTGTTTTTT.

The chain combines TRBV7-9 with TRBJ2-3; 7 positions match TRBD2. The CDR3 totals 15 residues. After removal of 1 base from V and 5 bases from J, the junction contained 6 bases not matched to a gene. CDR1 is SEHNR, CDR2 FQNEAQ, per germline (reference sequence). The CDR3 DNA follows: TGTGCCAGCAGCTTAGGGCGGGAGTCCCGAGATACGCAGTATTTT. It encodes CASSLGRESRDTQYF.

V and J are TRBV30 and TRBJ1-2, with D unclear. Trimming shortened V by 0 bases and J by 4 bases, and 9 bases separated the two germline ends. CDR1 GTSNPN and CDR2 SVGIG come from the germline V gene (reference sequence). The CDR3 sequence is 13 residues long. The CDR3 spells CAWSVERSYGYTF. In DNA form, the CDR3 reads TGTGCCTGGAGTGTCGAAAGGAGCTATGGCTACACCTTC.

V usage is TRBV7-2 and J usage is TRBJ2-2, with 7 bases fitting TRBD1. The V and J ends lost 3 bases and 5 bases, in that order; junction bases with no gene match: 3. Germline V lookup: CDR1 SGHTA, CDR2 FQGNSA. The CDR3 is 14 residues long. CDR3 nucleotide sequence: TGTGCCAGCAGCTTTACAGGGGTAACCGGGGAGCTGTTTTTT. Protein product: CASSFTGVTGELFF.